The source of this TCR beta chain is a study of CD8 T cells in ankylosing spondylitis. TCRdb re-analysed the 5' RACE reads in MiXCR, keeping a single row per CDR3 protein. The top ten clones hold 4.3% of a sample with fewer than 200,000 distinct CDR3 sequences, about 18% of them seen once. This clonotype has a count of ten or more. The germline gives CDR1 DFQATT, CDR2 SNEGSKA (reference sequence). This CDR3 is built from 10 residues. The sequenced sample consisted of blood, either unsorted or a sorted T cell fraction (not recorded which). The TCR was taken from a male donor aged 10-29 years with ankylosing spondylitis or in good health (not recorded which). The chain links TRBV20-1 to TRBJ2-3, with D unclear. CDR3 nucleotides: TGCAGCTCCTGGTCCGATACGCAGTATTTT. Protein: CSSWSDTQYF.